Included here is one T cell receptor (beta chain) sequence, with context. Its antigen is unidentified. PCR involved 60 Vbeta and 13 Jbeta primers. Original handling: Later, 75 million to 100 million unique TCR beta chains were counted in an analysis, and 8.5 million to 13 million of them were shared. Sequencing was performed with immunoSEQ multiplex PCR; in TCRdb, only in-frame clones are kept and a portion is missing. D and trimming were read from the DNA, whereas the V and J calls and clone size are those reported in that table. This sample lists approximately 110,000 clones; its ten largest clones have 2.5% to 3%. The data originate from a study of cytomegalovirus exposure and HLA in healthy donors. Study findings and constraints: Cytomegalovirus status was reportedly diagnosed by the classifier with high specificity and sensitivity.

V lost 7 bases and J lost 1; bases outside the gene matches: 1. Per germline, CDR1 MNHEY and CDR2 SMNVEV (reference sequence). The CDR3 is made up of 13 amino acids. The receptor was derived from a man between 25 and 39 years old in good health and CMV-seronegative. The V and J genes are TRBV27 and TRBJ2-7; the match to TRBD1 covers 10 bases. Sequenced sample: PBMCs. The CDR3 region has the DNA TGTGCCAGCACGGGACAGGGGTCCTACGAGCAGTACTTC. Protein sequence: CASTGQGSYEQYF.